This T cell receptor (beta chain) was identified during a study of blood T cell repertoires in COVID-19. Clones were read by immunoSEQ multiplex PCR, and TCRdb kept only the in-frame ones, dropping some. The sample contains approximately 96,000 clones, more than 65% of which appear only once. J was trimmed by 7 bases and V by 6 bases; bases with no gene match: 9. The V gene's germline CDR1 is MNHEY and CDR2 SMNVEV (reference sequence). This CDR3 is built from 15 residues. V and J are TRBV27 and TRBJ1-2; 12 bases agree with TRBD1. The source material was peripheral blood. The source is an elderly woman with acute or convalescent COVID-19. The CDR3 spells CASSLGTGGLGGYTF. Here the CDR3 DNA reads TGTGCCAGCAGCCTAGGGACAGGGGGCTTGGGTGGCTACACCTTC.